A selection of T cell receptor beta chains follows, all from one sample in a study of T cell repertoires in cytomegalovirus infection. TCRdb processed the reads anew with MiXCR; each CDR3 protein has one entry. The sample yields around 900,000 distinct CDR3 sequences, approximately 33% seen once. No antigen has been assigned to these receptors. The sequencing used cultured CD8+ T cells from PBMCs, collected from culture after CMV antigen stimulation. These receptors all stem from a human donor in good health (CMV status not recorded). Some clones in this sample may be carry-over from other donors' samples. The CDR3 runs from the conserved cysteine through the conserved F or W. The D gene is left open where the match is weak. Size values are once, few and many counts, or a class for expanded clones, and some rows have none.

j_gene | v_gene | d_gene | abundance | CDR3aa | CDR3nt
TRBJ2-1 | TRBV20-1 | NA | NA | CSARAQSSYNEQFF | TGCAGTGCTAGGGCCCAAAGCTCCTACAATGAGCAGTTCTTC
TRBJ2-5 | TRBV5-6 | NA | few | CASSLAIEGETQYF | TGTGCCAGCAGCTTGGCCATCGAGGGAGAGACCCAGTACTTC
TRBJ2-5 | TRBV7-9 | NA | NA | CASSPPGREETQYF | TGTGCCAGCAGCCCTCCGGGGCGGGAAGAGACCCAGTACTTC
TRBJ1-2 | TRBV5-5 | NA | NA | CASTFSTGNTF | TGTGCCAGCACCTTCTCCACAGGAAACACCTTC
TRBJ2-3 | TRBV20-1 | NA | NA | CSARDLRGEFTDTQYF | TGCAGTGCTAGAGATCTACGCGGGGAGTTCACAGATACGCAGTATTTT
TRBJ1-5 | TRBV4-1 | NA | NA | CASSLGLAENQPQHF | TGCGCCAGCAGCTTAGGCCTAGCGGAAAATCAGCCCCAGCATTTT
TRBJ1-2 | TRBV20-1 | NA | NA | CSASLLDGYTF | TGCAGTGCCTCCTTACTCGATGGCTACACCTTC
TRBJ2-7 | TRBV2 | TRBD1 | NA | CASITGVEQYF | TGTGCCAGCATTACAGGGGTCGAGCAGTACTTC
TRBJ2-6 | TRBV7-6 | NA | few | CASSVQSSGANVLTF | TGTGCCAGCAGCGTTCAAAGCTCTGGGGCCAACGTCCTGACTTTC
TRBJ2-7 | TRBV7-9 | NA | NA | CASSLNRDYEQYF | TGTGCCAGCAGCTTGAACAGGGATTACGAGCAGTACTTC
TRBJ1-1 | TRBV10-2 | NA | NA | CASMAGATEAFF | TGCGCCAGCATGGCGGGGGCCACTGAAGCTTTCTTT
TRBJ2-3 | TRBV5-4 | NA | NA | CASSFYEDTQYF | TGTGCCAGCAGCTTCTACGAGGATACGCAGTATTTT
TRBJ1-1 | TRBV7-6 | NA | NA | CASSLNPEGRANTEAFF | TGTGCCAGCAGCTTAAACCCGGAGGGCAGAGCAAACACTGAAGCTTTCTTT
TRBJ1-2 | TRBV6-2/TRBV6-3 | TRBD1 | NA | CASSYLVGQTNYGYTF | TGTGCCAGCAGTTACCTGGTGGGACAGACCAACTATGGCTACACCTTC
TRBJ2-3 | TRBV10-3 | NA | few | CAISPVSTDTQYF | TGTGCCATCAGTCCGGTGAGCACAGATACGCAGTATTTT
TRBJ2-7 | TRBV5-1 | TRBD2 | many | CASSLGGGLASEQYF | TGCGCCAGCAGTTTGGGTGGAGGACTAGCATCCGAGCAGTACTTC
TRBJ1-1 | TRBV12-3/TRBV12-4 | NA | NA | CASSFGTSPYRTTEAFF | TGTGCCAGCAGTTTCGGCACCTCTCCGTATAGAACTACTGAAGCTTTCTTT